Presented here are 17 T cell receptor beta chains from one specimen sequenced in a study of blood T cells in healthy people across ages (dated by TCRdb to the mid-2010s). Receptors were amplified or captured by 5' RACE. The instrument was an Illumina HiSeq 2500. The second PCR ran for roughly 7 to 11 cycles and used a J-beta primer mix along with a sample-barcoded 5' primer. The public reads were quality trimmed at Q25 with fastp and then assembled into clones with MiXCR by TCRdb, keeping productive beta chains. Entries that share a CDR3 protein sequence are merged under the most common genes and DNA. This sample comprises some 940,000 distinct CDR3 sequences, roughly 29% of them detected only once. The ten top clones hold approximately 10% of the sample. A further study also used this sample, focusing on T cells of mothers and their children.

Sequencing was done on a sample of blood. These receptors all stem from a woman aged 40 to 55 in good health.

The table lists this clonotype with a few counts. This chain joins TRBV9 and TRBJ1-6, with D maybe TRBD1 (5 bases). The germline V and J ends were trimmed by 1 base and 9 bases, with 14 bases remaining between them. CDR1 and CDR2 from the germline V gene are SGDLS and YYNGEE. The CDR3 consists of 15 residues. This CDR3 reads CASSVWAGSGSPLHF. The CDR3 DNA reads TGTGCCAGCAGCGTATGGGCAGGGAGCGGTTCACCCCTCCACTTT.

This sequence joins TRBV5-1 and TRBJ2-5; 9 positions match TRBD1. Germline trimming cut 1 base from V and 11 bases from J; bases unmatched to any gene: 9. CDR1 SGHRS and CDR2 YFSETQ come from the germline V gene. The CDR3 spans 14 residues. CDR3 DNA sequence: TGCGCCAGCAGCTTGAGACAGGGGGAAGGGGAGCAGTACTTC. It codes for CASSLRQGEGEQYF.

The chain carries TRBV29-1 and TRBJ2-5; D is undetermined. CDR3 size: 10 residues. V shed 5 bases and J shed 5 bases, with 6 bases lying between them. The germline V gene encodes CDR1 SQVTM and CDR2 ANQGSEA. The DNA of the CDR3 is TGCAGCGTTCGTGGGGAGACCCAGTACTTC. This translates into CSVRGETQYF. Full variable domain (remainder filled in from reference TRBV29-1 and TRBJ2-5): SAVISQKPSRDICQRGTSLTIQCQVDSQVTMMFWYRQQPGQSLTLIATANQGSEATYESGFVIDKFPISRPNLTFSTLTVSNMSPEDSSIYLCSVRGETQYFGPGTRLLVL.

Ten or more counts support this clonotype. This chain uses TRBV12-3 or TRBV12-4 with TRBJ1-1; D remains ambiguous. V lost 3 bases and J 3 bases, leaving 11 bases between the germline ends. The CDR3 contains 14 residues. CDR3 sequence: CASSLPSGDTEAFF. The CDR3, as DNA: TGTGCCAGCAGTTTGCCCTCGGGAGACACTGAAGCTTTCTTT.

Of note for this clonotype: This may be a read error: a much more frequent sequence differs by one nucleotide. This rearrangement joins TRBV12-3 or TRBV12-4 to TRBJ2-4; 9 bases align to TRBD2. V lost 4 bases, J lost 15 bases, and 4 bases stayed unmatched. The CDR3 spans 11 residues. DNA for the CDR3: TGTGCCAGCAGTTCGCGGGGGGGCCGGTACTTC. It codes for CASSSRGGRYF.

This clonotype was counted a few times. The J gene is TRBJ2-5, the V gene TRBV20-1, with 11 positions matching TRBD1. J was trimmed by 4 bases and V by 8 bases; bases with no gene match: 3. The CDR3 is 12 residues long. CDR1 and CDR2 (germline): DFQATT, SNEGSKA (reference sequence). The CDR3 sequence is CSQDRGRETQYF. In DNA form, the CDR3 reads TGCAGTCAGGACAGGGGGCGAGAGACCCAGTACTTC.

V and J are TRBV29-1 and TRBJ2-1; D unresolved. In germline, CDR1 is SQVTM, CDR2 ANQGSEA. Trimming took off 6 bases at V and 5 bases at J, with 17 bases between the two ends. This CDR3 has 14 residues. The CDR3 loop is CSVGDGSWDNEQFF. The CDR3 bases are TGCAGCGTGGGTGATGGCAGCTGGGACAATGAGCAGTTCTTC.

This clonotype was observed a few times. The genes are TRBV28 and TRBJ1-2; D gene ambiguous. Germline CDR1 MDHEN, CDR2 SYDVKM. Trimming cost V 5 bases and J 8 bases, with 15 bases left between them. The CDR3 contains 13 residues. For the CDR3, the DNA is TGTGCCAGCAGTCTTGGACGGAGACCGGGCTACACCTTC. It codes for CASSLGRRPGYTF.

The gene calls are TRBV4-3 and TRBJ1-2; no definite D call. Germline loops: CDR1 LGHNA, CDR2 YSLEER. The CDR3 loop spans 15 amino acids. Trimming shortened V by 1 base and J by 0 bases, and 9 bases separated the two germline ends. The CDR3 here is CASSQASSSNYGYTF. Written as DNA, the CDR3 is TGCGCCAGCAGCCAAGCGAGCAGCTCTAACTATGGCTACACCTTC.

This chain joins TRBV7-2 and TRBJ1-4; TRBD1 aligns across 9 bases. V lost 9 bases to trimming and J lost 6 bases; unmatched junction nucleotides: 5. This CDR3 is 13 amino acids long. Germline V gene lookup returns CDR1 SGHTA and CDR2 FQGNSA. CDR3 protein: CARDRGQDEKLFF. DNA of the CDR3: TGTGCCAGGGACAGGGGACAGGATGAAAAACTGTTTTTT.

The chain employs TRBV7-2 and TRBJ2-1; D is unclear. V lost 1 base to trimming and J lost 8 bases, with 12 bases between them. The CDR3 covers 14 residues. CDR1 is SGHTA and CDR2 is FQGNSA in the germline V gene. CDR3 amino acids: CASSLVRRNDEQFF. CDR3 DNA: TGTGCCAGCAGCTTAGTAAGACGGAATGATGAGCAGTTCTTC.

V usage is TRBV7-9 and J usage is TRBJ2-7; D unclear. V lost 2 bases, J lost 7 bases, and 18 bases lay in between. The CDR3 has 15 amino acids. Germline CDR1 reads SEHNR; CDR2 reads FQNEAQ (reference sequence). The CDR3 loop reads CASSLLRPLNNEQYF. For the CDR3, the DNA is TGTGCCAGCAGCTTATTGAGGCCACTGAACAATGAGCAGTACTTC.

This chain uses TRBV18 with TRBJ1-5; perhaps TRBD1 as D (6 bases). The germline CDR1 and CDR2 sequences are KGHSH and LQKENI. Trimming took off 5 bases at V and 2 bases at J, with 13 bases between the two ends. CDR3 length: 15 amino acids. The CDR3 region has the DNA TGTGCCAGCTCAAAACAGGGTAACGGCAATCAGCCCCAGCATTTT. As protein: CASSKQGNGNQPQHF.

This clonotype showed up just once. Sequence at one end of the junction differs from germline and may be a read error. V and J are TRBV24-1 and TRBJ2-1; weak D call: TRBD2 (5 bases). The length of the CDR3 is 16 residues. Germline CDR1 and CDR2: KGHDR and SFDVKD. CDR3 region: CATSDLGLSSHNEQFF. The CDR3 DNA sequence: TGTGCCACCAGTGATTTGGGACTTAGCTCCCACAATGAGCAGTTCTTC.

This clonotype has more than one count but fewer than ten. The chain combines TRBV20-1 with TRBJ1-2, with D perhaps TRBD1 (6 bases). Germline V CDR1 and CDR2: DFQATT, SNEGSKA (reference sequence). The CDR3 runs to 15 residues. Trimming took off 6 bases at V and 4 bases at J, with 21 bases between the two ends. This CDR3 is CSAWTEGGQIYGYTF. Written as DNA, the CDR3 is TGCAGTGCCTGGACGGAAGGGGGTCAGATCTATGGCTACACCTTC.

This clonotype was picked up a small number of times. The rearrangement links TRBV5-1 to TRBJ2-7; D is possibly TRBD2 (6 bases). The CDR3 is made up of 14 amino acids. Germline CDR1 SGHRS, CDR2 YFSETQ. V lost 2 bases, J lost 7 bases, and 16 bases lay in between. The CDR3 DNA sequence: TGCGCCAGCAGCTTAGAGGGCCCGGGGGATGAGCAGTACTTC. Amino acids: CASSLEGPGDEQYF.

A few counts support this clonotype. This rearrangement joins TRBV27 to TRBJ2-1; 8 bases line up with TRBD1. The CDR3 covers 14 residues. Germline assignment: CDR1 MNHEY and CDR2 SMNVEV (reference sequence). The junction had 11 bases not matched to a gene; V was cut back by 8 bases and J by 8 bases. CDR3 amino acids: CASGPGGAWYEQFF. The CDR3 DNA sequence: TGTGCCAGCGGGCCAGGGGGCGCATGGTATGAGCAGTTCTTC.